This TCR beta chain appears in the sequencing data of a study of blood T cell repertoires in COVID-19. Study-wide background: The United States, Italy and Spain were the sources of the acute and convalescent COVID-19 samples. PBMCs, B-cell-depleted T cells, or T cells were the source of the cDNA or gDNA that made up the material.

The V segment lost 7 bases and the J segment 7 bases; nucleotides outside the gene matches: 23. This CDR3 has 19 amino acids. The germline gives CDR1 SGHTA, CDR2 FQGNSA. Original data processing: Nucleated cell counts were estimated from reference gene primer amplification. The repertoire was sequenced with immunoSEQ multiplex PCR; TCRdb's copy has only in-frame clones and lacks some. V, J and clone size are taken as reported in that table, and D and trimming were inferred from the DNA itself. The repertoire has some 96,000 clones, around four fifths of them found once; the top ten carry around 15%. The chain has TRBV7-2 and TRBJ2-1, with 9 bases lining up with TRBD2. The sample taken for sequencing was peripheral blood. The receptor comes from a man aged 50 to 59 with active or convalescent COVID-19. The CDR3 DNA reads TGTGCCAGCAACGTTTATTTGACCCCGGGACTAGCACAGGGGAATGAGCAGTTCTTC. It encodes CASNVYLTPGLAQGNEQFF.